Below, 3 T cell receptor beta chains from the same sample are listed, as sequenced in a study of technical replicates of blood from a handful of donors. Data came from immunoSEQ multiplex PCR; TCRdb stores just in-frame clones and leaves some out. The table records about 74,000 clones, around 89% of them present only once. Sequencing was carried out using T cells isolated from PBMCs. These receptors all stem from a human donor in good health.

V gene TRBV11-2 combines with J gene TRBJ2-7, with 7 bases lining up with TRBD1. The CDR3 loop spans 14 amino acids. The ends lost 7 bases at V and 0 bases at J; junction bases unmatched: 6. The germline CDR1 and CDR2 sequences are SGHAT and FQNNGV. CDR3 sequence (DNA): TGTGCCAGCACATATTCAGGGGGCTCCTACGAGCAGTACTTC. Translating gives CASTYSGGSYEQYF. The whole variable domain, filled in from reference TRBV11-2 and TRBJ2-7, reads EAGVAQSPRYKIIEKRQSVAFWCNPISGHATLYWYQQILGQGPKLLIQFQNNGVVDDSQLPKDRFSAERLKGVDSTLKIQPAKLEDSAVYLCASTYSGGSYEQYFGPGTRLTVT.

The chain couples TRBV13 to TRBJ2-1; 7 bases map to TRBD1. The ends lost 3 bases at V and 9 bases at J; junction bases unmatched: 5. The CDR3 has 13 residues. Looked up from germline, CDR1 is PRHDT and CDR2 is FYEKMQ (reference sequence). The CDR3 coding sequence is TGTGCCAGCAGCTTTTCCCCAGGGGGTGAGCAGTTCTTC. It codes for CASSFSPGGEQFF.

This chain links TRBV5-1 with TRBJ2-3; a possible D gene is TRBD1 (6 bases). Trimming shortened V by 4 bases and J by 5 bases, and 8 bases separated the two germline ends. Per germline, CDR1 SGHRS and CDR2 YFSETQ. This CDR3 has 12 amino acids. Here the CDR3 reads CASSAQGDTQYF. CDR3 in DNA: TGCGCCAGCAGCGCACAGGGAGATACGCAGTATTTT.